This T cell receptor beta chain was found in a study of blood T cell repertoires in COVID-19. Whole-study context: Donors in the United States, Italy and Spain gave samples during acute or convalescent COVID-19. Nucleic acid was either cDNA or gDNA, and it came from T cells, B-cell-depleted T cells, or PBMCs.

V was pared by 0 bases and J by 5 bases, with 4 bases between. The CDR3 length is 12 residues. The V gene's germline CDR1 is SGHRS and CDR2 YFSETQ. Libraries were prepared by immunoSEQ multiplex PCR; TCRdb keeps only in-frame clonotypes and omits some of them. The profile shows some 130,000 clones, around 86% of them singletons. The sample comprised peripheral blood. The V call is TRBV5-1, the J call TRBJ2-3; no definite D call. This receptor was obtained from a man between 35 and 55 years old with active or convalescent COVID-19. The CDR3 DNA follows: TGCGCCAGCAGCTTGGGCGGAGATACGCAGTATTTT. This translates into CASSLGGDTQYF.